This TCR beta chain appears in the sequencing data of a study of blood T cell repertoires in COVID-19. On the study more broadly: The United States, Italy and Spain provided the acute and convalescent COVID-19 samples. T cells, B-cell-depleted T cells, or PBMCs provided the cDNA or gDNA that served as material.

In the source study's methods: Amplification of reference gene primers was used by the study to estimate nucleated cell counts. Clones were sequenced by immunoSEQ multiplex PCR, and TCRdb holds only the in-frame ones, with some missing. The D gene and trimming were derived from the DNA, and the V and J assignments and clone size from that table. The table includes over 250,000 clones, 75% to 90% detected once. This CDR3 has 15 amino acids. Trimming took 3 bases from V and 2 from J, leaving 13 bases between them. Per germline, CDR1 SGHAT and CDR2 FQNNGV. This clone appeared a single time. V and J are TRBV11-2 and TRBJ1-2; D gene ambiguous. This receptor was identified in a woman between 70 and 85 years old with acute or convalescent COVID-19. The specimen was peripheral blood. CDR3 sequence reads: CASSLLSAGNYGYTF. The CDR3 nucleotides are TGTGCCAGCAGCTTGCTCTCGGCGGGGAACTATGGCTACACCTTC.